The 4 T cell receptor beta chains below were found in one sample sequenced in a study of blood T cell repertoires in COVID-19. Generated by immunoSEQ multiplex PCR, the TCRdb table keeps only in-frame clones and is missing some. This table holds about 350,000 clones, over 75% found once. Material: PBMCs or T cells enriched from blood (not recorded which). All receptors come from a woman aged 25-40 years who had recovered from COVID-19.

The chain recombines TRBV27 with TRBJ2-6; D not resolved. CDR1 and CDR2 from the germline V gene are MNHEY and SMNVEV (reference sequence). This CDR3 spans 16 amino acids. V was clipped by 3 bases and J by 0 bases, with 9 bases between them. The CDR3 sequence is CASSFIPSSGANVLTF. For the CDR3, the DNA is TGTGCCAGCAGTTTTATACCCAGCTCTGGGGCCAACGTCCTGACTTTC.

V usage is TRBV27 and J usage is TRBJ1-5; 11 positions match TRBD1. Looked up from germline, CDR1 is MNHEY and CDR2 is SMNVEV (reference sequence). CDR3 length: 13 amino acids. V lost 6 bases and J lost 5; bases outside the gene matches: 0. The CDR3 nucleotides read TGTGCCAGCAGGGGACAGGGGGATCAGCCCCAGCATTTT. Its translation is CASRGQGDQPQHF.

There are many counts of this clone. The J gene is TRBJ1-1, the V gene TRBV27; 9 bases are a match to TRBD1. V dropped 5 bases and J dropped 3; count of bases not matched to a gene: 4. Germline-derived CDR1 and CDR2 are MNHEY and SMNVEV (reference sequence). The CDR3 is 14 amino acids. The CDR3 DNA reads TGTGCCAGCAGTCCGACAGGGGGTTACACTGAAGCTTTCTTT. Its translation: CASSPTGGYTEAFF.

The chain recombines TRBV11-2 with TRBJ1-1, with D uncertain. The CDR3 consists of 15 residues. The V gene's germline CDR1 is SGHAT and CDR2 FQNNGV. The V gene lost 5 bases and the J gene lost 3 bases, with 16 bases spanning the gap. This CDR3 reads CASSPEPPRDTEAFF. CDR3 bases: TGTGCCAGCAGCCCCGAGCCCCCGCGGGACACTGAAGCTTTCTTT.